This entry describes one T cell receptor beta chain. What it binds is not known. Full-length variable regions came from constant-region reverse primers plus semi-nested Nested Universal Primer A PCR. TCRdb re-called the 5' RACE reads through MiXCR, storing one row per CDR3 protein. Of tens of thousands of distinct CDR3 sequences listed, 28% were seen once; the top ten hold approximately 3.3%. With 2 bases clipped from V and 7 bases from J, the junction kept 4 bases outside the gene matches. The CDR3 sequence is 14 residues long. Germline loops: CDR1 SGHTA, CDR2 FQGTGA. Study-wide points: Tumor memory CD4+ T cell TCR gene usage clustered with blood and lymph node memory CD4+ cells and lymph node naive CD4+ cells. Greatest tumor Treg TCR overlap was with tumor naive CD4+ cells.

Memory CD4+ cells were defined as CD4+CD45RO+CD25-. This chain links TRBV7-3 with TRBJ2-2; 7 bases are a match to TRBD2. The sample comprised tumor-infiltrating memory CD4+ T cells sorted from the breast tumor. Subset indicated: memory CD4+ T cells, CD4+CD45RO+CD25-. The sequence was obtained from a female donor with breast cancer. CDR3 sequence reads: CASSLAGADGELFF. The CDR3 nucleotides read TGTGCCAGCAGCTTAGCGGGAGCGGACGGGGAGCTGTTTTTT.